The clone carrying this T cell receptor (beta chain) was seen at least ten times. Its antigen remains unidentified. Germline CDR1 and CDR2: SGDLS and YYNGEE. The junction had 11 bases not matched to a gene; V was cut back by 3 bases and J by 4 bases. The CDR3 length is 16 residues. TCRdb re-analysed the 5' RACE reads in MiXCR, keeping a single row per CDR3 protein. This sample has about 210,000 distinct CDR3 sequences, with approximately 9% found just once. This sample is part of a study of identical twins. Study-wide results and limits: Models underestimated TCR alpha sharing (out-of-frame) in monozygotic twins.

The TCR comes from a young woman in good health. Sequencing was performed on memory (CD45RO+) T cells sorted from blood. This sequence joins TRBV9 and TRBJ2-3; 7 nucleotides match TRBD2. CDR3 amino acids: CASSARPSAGADTQYF. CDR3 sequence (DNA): TGTGCCAGCAGCGCCAGGCCTTCCGCGGGGGCAGATACGCAGTATTTT.